The clone carrying this T cell receptor beta chain was recorded at least ten times. Its antigen is still unknown. Methods described previously were used for bulk TCR libraries, and listed TCR primers were applied. TCRdb processed the PCR reads anew with MiXCR; each CDR3 protein has one entry. This repertoire shows approximately 670,000 distinct CDR3 sequences, just under 20% found once; its top ten account for 0.85%. The data derive from a study of molecular identifiers for immune sequencing clone quantification. Findings and limits, study-wide: Jurkat TCR RNA spiked in from one cell could reportedly be detected among approximately 980,000 naive cells.

This CDR3 has 14 residues. V lost 5 bases and J 0 bases, leaving 8 bases between the germline ends. Germline V lookup: CDR1 SGHTA, CDR2 FQGNSA. The sequenced sample consisted of naive CD8+ T cells from blood, with Jurkat cell RNA spiked in. Stated subset: FACS-sorted CD8+CD4-CCR7+CD45RA+ naive T cells. The receptor was derived from a human donor in good health. Some libraries in this study had Jurkat cell RNA spiked in. The V gene is TRBV7-2, the J gene TRBJ2-1; no reliable D call. The chain's CDR3 is CASSPSSSYNEQFF. The CDR3 nucleotides are TGTGCCAGCAGCCCCTCGAGCTCCTACAATGAGCAGTTCTTC.